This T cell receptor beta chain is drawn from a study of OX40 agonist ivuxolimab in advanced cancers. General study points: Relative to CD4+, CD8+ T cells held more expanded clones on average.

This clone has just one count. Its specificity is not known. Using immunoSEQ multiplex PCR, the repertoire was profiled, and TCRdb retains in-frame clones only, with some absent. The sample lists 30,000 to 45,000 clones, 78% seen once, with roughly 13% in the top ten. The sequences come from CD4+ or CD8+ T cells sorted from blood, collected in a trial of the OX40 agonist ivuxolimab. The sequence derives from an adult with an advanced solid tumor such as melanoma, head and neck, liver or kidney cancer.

The CDR3 coding sequence is TGTGCCATCACACGAGACAGGGGGGCCGAGCAGTACTTC. Translation gives CAITRDRGAEQYF. The gene calls are TRBV10-3 and TRBJ2-7, with 9 positions matching TRBD1. The V gene end was trimmed by 7 bases and the J gene end by 6 bases; junction bases not matched to a gene: 7. The length of the CDR3 is 13 residues. Germline V CDR1 and CDR2: ENHRY, SYGVKD.